The 32 T cell receptor beta chains below all came from one sample that was sequenced in a study of control samples from healthy donors and cancer patients. Assay: immunoSEQ multiplex PCR; the TCRdb copy retains only in-frame clones and omits some. The sample lists approximately 180,000 clones; approximately 92% were seen once. Sequenced material: blood. The origin of the receptors is a woman between 35 and 50 years old in good health.

V and J are TRBV25-1 and TRBJ2-2; the match to TRBD1 covers 7 bases. The CDR3 totals 15 residues. V lost 7 bases, J lost 4 bases, and 9 bases stayed unmatched. Germline V gene lookup returns CDR1 MGHDK and CDR2 SYGVNS. CDR3 protein: CASKGASGVTGELFF. The CDR3 DNA follows: TGTGCCAGCAAGGGGGCGTCAGGGGTCACCGGGGAGCTGTTTTTT. The whole variable domain, filled in from reference TRBV25-1 and TRBJ2-2, reads EADIYQTPRYLVIGTGKKITLECSQTMGHDKMYWYQQDPGMELHLIHYSYGVNSTEKGDLSSESTVSRIRTEHFPLTLESARPSHTSQYLCASKGASGVTGELFFGEGSRLTVL.

V usage is TRBV18 and J usage is TRBJ1-5; 10 bases agree with TRBD1. V lost 4 bases to trimming and J lost 4 bases; unmatched junction nucleotides: 4. Germline CDR1 is KGHSH and CDR2 is LQKENI. This CDR3 is 15 amino acids long. CDR3 region: CASSLGQGLNQPQHF. CDR3 in DNA: TGTGCCAGCTCACTGGGACAGGGGTTAAATCAGCCCCAGCATTTT.

The V call is TRBV7-2, the J call TRBJ2-7; no definite D call. V lost 1 base and J lost 4, with 8 bases in between. Germline CDR1 is SGHTA and CDR2 is FQGNSA. The CDR3 extends over 13 amino acids. The CDR3: CASSLGTKYEQYF. CDR3 coding DNA: TGTGCCAGCAGCTTAGGGACCAAATACGAGCAGTACTTC.

The chain couples TRBV27 to TRBJ1-1; 12 nucleotides match TRBD1. The CDR3 is 16 amino acids. Germline-derived CDR1 and CDR2 are MNHEY and SMNVEV (reference sequence). J was trimmed by 7 bases and V by 2 bases; bases with no gene match: 8. The CDR3 bases are TGTGCCAGCAGTTTAAAGGGGACAGGGGGCCTTGGTGAAGCTTTCTTT. Amino acids: CASSLKGTGGLGEAFF.

This clone was detected once. The genes are TRBV12-3 or TRBV12-4 and TRBJ2-2, with a possible D match to TRBD1 (6 bases). The CDR3 is 13 amino acids. V lost 5 bases and J lost 6, with 10 bases in between. The CDR3 DNA reads TGTGCCAGCAGTCCGGACAGATCCGGGGAGCTGTTTTTT. Its protein is CASSPDRSGELFF.

This chain connects TRBV7-9 to TRBJ1-3; 7 bases map to TRBD1. This CDR3 region has 19 residues. Germline V gene sequence: CDR1 SEHNR, CDR2 FQNEAQ (reference sequence). The trim removed 5 bases at V and 0 bases at J, leaving 16 bases unmatched. The CDR3 nucleotides read TGTGCCAGCAGCGGGTTAACGGGACAGCGAAACTCCTCTGGAAACACCATATATTTT. It is translated as CASSGLTGQRNSSGNTIYF.

J is TRBJ2-3 and V is TRBV4-1, with unresolved D. Germline CDR1 MGHRA, CDR2 YSYEKL. CDR3 length: 13 residues. V lost 0 bases, J lost 4 bases, and 5 bases lay in between. The CDR3 nucleotides are TGCGCCAGCAGCCAAGAATGGGCAGATACGCAGTATTTT. Residues: CASSQEWADTQYF.

The genes are TRBV6-5 and TRBJ2-1, with 8 bases aligning to TRBD1. Trimming at V came to 10 bases and at J to 4 bases, leaving 9 bases not matched to a gene. Germline values: CDR1 MNHEY, CDR2 SVGAGI. The CDR3 length is 14 residues. The DNA of the CDR3 is TGTGCCACCGCCCAGGGGGCTCTATACAATGAGCAGTTCTTC. Protein: CATAQGALYNEQFF.

The V gene is TRBV2, the J gene TRBJ2-7; D may correspond to TRBD1 or TRBD2 (6 bases each). Trimming shortened V by 6 bases and J by 4 bases, and 13 bases separated the two germline ends. The CDR3 consists of 13 residues. From germline, CDR1 is SNHLY and CDR2 FYNNEI. The CDR3 region is CASRATGRYEQYF. The DNA of the CDR3 is TGTGCCAGCAGAGCTACAGGGAGGTACGAGCAGTACTTC.

The V call is TRBV2, the J call TRBJ2-7; TRBD2 matches at 7 bases. Trimming cost V 4 bases and J 2 bases; bases outside gene matches: 11. Per the germline V gene, CDR1 is SNHLY and CDR2 is FYNNEI. The CDR3 covers 16 residues. This CDR3 is CASSGPGAGPTYEQYF. The DNA of the CDR3 is TGTGCCAGCAGTGGACCAGGAGCGGGACCCACCTACGAGCAGTACTTC.

This clone was observed a handful of times. This rearrangement joins TRBV10-3 to TRBJ2-1; possibly TRBD2 for D (6 bases). This CDR3 region has 12 residues. Germline lookup yields CDR1 ENHRY and CDR2 SYGVKD. V lost 4 bases and J 10 bases, leaving 11 bases between the germline ends. This chain's CDR3 is CAISGTSPEQFF. The CDR3 bases are TGTGCCATCAGTGGAACTAGCCCCGAGCAGTTCTTC.

This clone was recorded once. The chain has TRBV19 and TRBJ1-6, with D tentatively TRBD1 (6 bases). Trimming shortened V by 4 bases and J by 0 bases, and 22 bases separated the two germline ends. This CDR3 contains 20 residues. Germline V gene data show CDR1 as LNHDA and CDR2 as SQIVND (reference sequence). The CDR3 bases are TGTGCCAGTAGTACAATCGGTGGGACAAGTTCGTACTCCTATAATTCACCCCTCCACTTT. Its translation is CASSTIGGTSSYSYNSPLHF.

The genes are TRBV4-1 and TRBJ1-5; a weak D match, TRBD1 (5 bases). V dropped 0 bases and J dropped 8 bases, with 11 bases sitting between them. The CDR3 covers 14 residues. Germline CDR1 MGHRA, CDR2 YSYEKL. CDR3 region: CASSQDTGGKPQHF. The CDR3 DNA follows: TGCGCCAGCAGCCAAGATACGGGGGGGAAGCCCCAGCATTTT.

This chain uses TRBV27 with TRBJ1-6; D ambiguous. In germline, CDR1 is MNHEY, CDR2 SMNVEV (reference sequence). This CDR3 is built from 14 residues. Between the trimmed V and J ends, which lost 5 bases and 7 bases, there was a span of 12 bases. The CDR3 loop reads CASSPTVGNSPLHF. DNA for the CDR3: TGTGCCAGCAGTCCTACGGTGGGAAATTCACCCCTCCACTTT.

The J gene is TRBJ2-7, the V gene TRBV11-2, with TRBD1 identical over 7 bases. V shed 6 bases, J shed 2 bases, and the junction held 7 bases outside the gene matches. The CDR3 runs 14 residues. The germline V gene encodes CDR1 SGHAT and CDR2 FQNNGV. CDR3 loop: CASRKDRATYEQYF. The CDR3 bases are TGTGCCAGCAGGAAAGACAGGGCTACCTACGAGCAGTACTTC. Combining the CDR3 with reference TRBV11-2 and TRBJ2-7 gives the whole variable domain EAGVAQSPRYKIIEKRQSVAFWCNPISGHATLYWYQQILGQGPKLLIQFQNNGVVDDSQLPKDRFSAERLKGVDSTLKIQPAKLEDSAVYLCASRKDRATYEQYFGPGTRLTVT.

The J gene is TRBJ2-3, the V gene TRBV2; D possibly corresponds to TRBD2 (6 bases). CDR1 is SNHLY and CDR2 is FYNNEI in the germline V gene. Trimming pared 1 base from V and 10 bases from J, leaving 12 bases between. This CDR3 spans 13 amino acids. The CDR3, as DNA: TGTGCCAGCAGTGAAGGTAACCCGGGGGCGCAGTATTTT. Encoded protein: CASSEGNPGAQYF.

This CDR3 is CASSLSGVSSYNEQFF. The CDR3 DNA follows: TGTGCCAGCAGTTTATCGGGGGTAAGCTCCTACAATGAGCAGTTCTTC. V is TRBV27 and J is TRBJ2-1; tentatively, D is TRBD1 or TRBD2 (5 bases each). V was shortened by 0 bases and J by 0 bases, with 9 bases between the two germline ends. CDR3 length: 16 residues. CDR1 and CDR2 from the germline V gene are MNHEY and SMNVEV (reference sequence).

The chain combines TRBV2 with TRBJ2-1, with a tentative D call TRBD2 (7 bases). Deletions cut 5 bases from V and 5 bases from J, with 16 bases between. CDR1 and CDR2 (germline): SNHLY, FYNNEI. The CDR3 sequence is 15 residues long. CDR3 sequence (DNA): TGTGCCAGCAGTTACCGGGGGGCCCAAAACAATGAGCAGTTCTTC. It specifies CASSYRGAQNNEQFF.

This chain links TRBV7-2 with TRBJ1-1; no clear D gene. Germline V gives CDR1 SGHTA, CDR2 FQGNSA. The V end was cut by 1 base, the J end by 5 bases, with 14 bases between. The length of the CDR3 is 15 residues. In DNA form, the CDR3 reads TGTGCCAGCAGCTTAGAGGCGGGCCGAAGTACTGAAGCTTTCTTT. Translating gives CASSLEAGRSTEAFF.

This rearrangement joins TRBV14 to TRBJ1-1; maybe TRBD1 (5 bases). This CDR3 is built from 13 residues. Trimming removed 2 bases at V and 10 bases at J, with 14 bases between. Germline CDR1 is SGHDN and CDR2 is FVKESK. The CDR3 reads CASSQSRGKGAFF. Here the CDR3 DNA reads TGTGCCAGCAGCCAATCCCGGGGCAAAGGAGCTTTCTTT. The full variable domain, its missing parts supplied by reference TRBV14 and TRBJ1-1, is EAGVTQFPSHSVIEKGQTVTLRCDPISGHDNLYWYRRVMGKEIKFLLHFVKESKQDESGMPNNRFLAERTGGTYSTLKVQPAELEDSGVYFCASSQSRGKGAFFGQGTRLTVV.

The chain couples TRBV28 to TRBJ1-1; D remains ambiguous. The CDR3 is 15 amino acids. The V end was cut by 6 bases, the J end by 8 bases, with 22 bases between. In germline, CDR1 is MDHEN, CDR2 SYDVKM. CDR3 sequence reads: CASSLPFGPGREAFF. CDR3 nucleotide sequence: TGTGCCAGCAGCCTTCCATTCGGGCCTGGTAGAGAAGCTTTCTTT.

The V and J genes are TRBV7-9 and TRBJ1-5, with D unresolved. The CDR3 totals 14 residues. Germline-derived CDR1 and CDR2 are SEHNR and FQNEAQ (reference sequence). The germline V and J ends were trimmed by 4 bases and 4 bases, with 11 bases remaining between them. Here the CDR3 reads CASSSLGENQPQHF. CDR3 sequence (DNA): TGTGCCAGCAGCTCTCTAGGAGAAAATCAGCCCCAGCATTTT. Combining the CDR3 with reference TRBV7-9 and TRBJ1-5 gives the whole variable domain DTGVSQNPRHKITKRGQNVTFRCDPISEHNRLYWYRQTLGQGPEFLTYFQNEAQLEKSRLLSDRFSAERPKGSFSTLEIQRTEQGDSAMYLCASSSLGENQPQHFGDGTRLSIL.

DNA of the CDR3: TGTGCCAGCAGTGAATTTGGACTAGCGGGGCCCGCCGGGGAGCTGTTTTTT. Its translation: CASSEFGLAGPAGELFF. J is TRBJ2-2 and V is TRBV25-1; 12 positions match TRBD2. Germline loops: CDR1 MGHDK, CDR2 SYGVNS. With 1 base clipped from V and 6 bases from J, the junction kept 6 bases outside the gene matches. The CDR3 runs 17 residues.

The V gene is TRBV7-9, the J gene TRBJ1-1; 9 bases line up with TRBD1. The CDR3 has 15 residues. Germline V gene lookup returns CDR1 SEHNR and CDR2 FQNEAQ (reference sequence). V gave up 5 bases and J gave up 1 base; unmatched junction bases: 5. CDR3 in DNA: TGTGCCAGCAGCCTAGGGGACAGGGCGAACACTGAAGCTTTCTTT. It encodes CASSLGDRANTEAFF. The entire variable domain, with the rest obtained from reference TRBV7-9 and TRBJ1-1, is as follows: DTGVSQNPRHKITKRGQNVTFRCDPISEHNRLYWYRQTLGQGPEFLTYFQNEAQLEKSRLLSDRFSAERPKGSFSTLEIQRTEQGDSAMYLCASSLGDRANTEAFFGQGTRLTVV.

V gene TRBV27 combines with J gene TRBJ1-2; D is possibly TRBD1 (6 bases). The V end lost 2 bases, the J end lost 6 bases, and 10 bases lay between the germline ends. The germline V gene has CDR1 MNHEY and CDR2 SMNVEV (reference sequence). The CDR3 is 13 amino acids. CDR3 in DNA: TGTGCCAGCAGTTTAGGCAGGGGCCATGGCTACACCTTC. Its translation: CASSLGRGHGYTF.

This chain links TRBV27 with TRBJ1-3; tentatively, D is TRBD1 (5 bases). V dropped 3 bases and J dropped 2 bases, with 8 bases sitting between them. The CDR3 consists of 14 residues. Germline-derived CDR1 and CDR2 are MNHEY and SMNVEV (reference sequence). CDR3 amino acids: CASSFRGPGNTIYF. The CDR3 region has the DNA TGTGCCAGCAGTTTCCGGGGACCTGGAAACACCATATATTTT.

This chain connects TRBV29-1 to TRBJ1-2, with 8 bases identical to TRBD1. The V gene end was trimmed by 0 bases and the J gene end by 6 bases; junction bases not matched to a gene: 3. The CDR3 totals 13 residues. From germline, CDR1 is SQVTM and CDR2 ANQGSEA. This CDR3 reads CSVEDWTGNGYTF. CDR3 nucleotides: TGCAGCGTTGAAGATTGGACAGGGAATGGCTACACCTTC.

This sequence joins TRBV23-1 and TRBJ2-7, with D hard to call. TRBV23-1 is an open reading frame whose function is uncertain. This CDR3 is built from 13 residues. V shed 2 bases and J shed 6 bases, with 11 bases lying between them. The CDR3 protein is CASSQVPFREQYF. CDR3 bases: TGCGCCAGCAGTCAAGTTCCCTTCCGCGAGCAGTACTTC.

This chain connects TRBV7-6 to TRBJ2-7, with D possibly being TRBD2 (7 bases). This CDR3 is 15 amino acids long. The ends were cut back, 5 bases at V and 7 bases at J, with 21 bases in the middle. Germline lookup yields CDR1 SGHVS and CDR2 FNYEAQ. In DNA form, the CDR3 reads TGTGCCAGCAGCCAGAGGTGGGGGGGGCCGGGAGAGCAGTACTTC. Residues: CASSQRWGGPGEQYF.

A single count supports this clone. This chain uses TRBV5-1 with TRBJ1-2, with D possibly TRBD1 on 5 matching bases. Germline lookup yields CDR1 SGHRS and CDR2 YFSETQ. Trimming took off 0 bases at V and 8 bases at J, with 14 bases between the two ends. The CDR3 has 14 residues. This CDR3 reads CASSLDGGGFGYTF. The CDR3 DNA is TGCGCCAGCAGCTTGGACGGTGGGGGGTTCGGCTACACCTTC. Full variable domain (rest looked up from reference TRBV5-1 and TRBJ1-2): KAGVTQTPRYLIKTRGQQVTLSCSPISGHRSVSWYQQTPGQGLQFLFEYFSETQRNKGNFPGRFSGRQFSNSRSEMNVSTLELGDSALYLCASSLDGGGFGYTFGSGTRLTVV.

The chain is built from TRBV3-1 (or the pseudogene TRBV3-2) and TRBJ1-5; D is ambiguous. This CDR3 has 12 residues. Looked up from germline, CDR1 is LGHDT and CDR2 is YNNKEL (reference sequence). V gave up 4 bases and J gave up 7 bases, with 8 bases separating them. The CDR3: CASSLLGQPQHF. The CDR3 DNA reads TGTGCCAGCAGCCTACTGGGGCAGCCCCAGCATTTT.

V usage is TRBV10-3 and J usage is TRBJ1-2; D possibly corresponds to TRBD1 (5 bases). CDR1 and CDR2 from the germline V gene are ENHRY and SYGVKD. The ends were cut back, 4 bases at V and 7 bases at J, with 10 bases in the middle. The CDR3 totals 12 residues. The CDR3, as DNA: TGTGCCATCAGTGGGCAGGGAGCTGGCTACACCTTC. Amino acids: CAISGQGAGYTF.